The next 3 T cell receptor beta chains were all read from a single sample in a study of cytomegalovirus exposure and HLA in healthy donors. 13 Jbeta primers and 60 Vbeta primers were used for the PCR. TCRdb's table, derived via immunoSEQ multiplex PCR, lists solely in-frame clones and lacks some. The profile shows around 120,000 clones, 55% to 75% of them singletons. Material: PBMCs. Receptor source: a woman aged 40 to 50 in good health and CMV-seropositive.

The V and J genes are TRBV28 and TRBJ2-3; 9 bases fit TRBD1. The junction had 10 bases not matched to a gene; V was cut back by 6 bases and J by 6 bases. Germline CDR1 reads MDHEN; CDR2 reads SYDVKM. The CDR3 totals 15 residues. The CDR3 reads CASSPRGQGIDTQYF. CDR3 sequence (DNA): TGTGCCAGCAGCCCCAGGGGACAGGGTATCGATACGCAGTATTTT.

This chain uses TRBV27 with TRBJ1-2; TRBD1 matches at 7 bases. Per the germline V gene, CDR1 is MNHEY and CDR2 is SMNVEV (reference sequence). J lost 4 bases, V lost 0 bases, and 5 bases had no gene match. The CDR3 has 15 amino acids. CDR3 residues: CASSLSPGTVYGYTF. The CDR3 nucleotides are TGTGCCAGCAGTTTATCCCCCGGGACAGTCTATGGCTACACCTTC.

This chain connects TRBV19 to TRBJ2-1, with 7 bases fitting TRBD2. This CDR3 has 14 residues. Germline CDR1 and CDR2: LNHDA and SQIVND (reference sequence). V gave up 5 bases and J gave up 2 bases; unmatched junction bases: 3. In nucleotides, the CDR3 is TGTGCCAGTAGTCCGGGGACTACCTACAATGAGCAGTTCTTC. Encoded protein: CASSPGTTYNEQFF.